A selection of T cell receptor beta chains follows, all from one sample in a study of CD8+CD57+ T cells in acquired aplastic anemia. One entry per CDR3 protein results from TCRdb running MiXCR on the reads. The sample consists of roughly 280,000 distinct CDR3 sequences, approximately 60% of them appearing once. Sequenced input: sorted CD4+, CD8+, or CD8+CD57+ T cells (not recorded which) from PBMCs. The source is a human donor with aplastic anemia. Both conserved end residues are part of each CDR3. D genes are given only for firm matches. Part of the rows lack a size; the others show once, few, many or a class for expanded clones.

d_call j_call clone_size v_call cdr3_nt cdr3_aa
. TRBJ1-2 . TRBV5-5 TGTGCCAGCAGCTTGAGTGGGAGGTCTAACTATGGCTACACCTTC CASSLSGRSNYGYTF
TRBD1 TRBJ1-6 . TRBV2 TGTGCCAGCAGTGAAAAGGACAGGGGTGGTTCACCCCTCCACTTT CASSEKDRGGSPLHF
TRBD1 TRBJ2-7 . TRBV9 TGTGCCAGCAGCCCAGGCCGACAGGGACGCTACGAGCAGTACTTC CASSPGRQGRYEQYF
. TRBJ2-5 few TRBV6-2/TRBV6-3 TGTGCCAGCAGTTACGAGGGGCAAGAGACCCAGTACTTC CASSYEGQETQYF
. TRBJ1-2 few TRBV2 TGTGCCAGCAGTGACGCAGGGTGGCTTTCTGGCTACACCTTC CASSDAGWLSGYTF
. TRBJ2-7 many TRBV7-9 TGTGCCAGCAGCAGGACTGCATACGAGCAGTACTTC CASSRTAYEQYF
TRBD1 TRBJ1-6 few TRBV19 TGTGCCAGTAGATTGGACAGGGCTGATAATTCACCCCTCCACTTT CASRLDRADNSPLHF
. TRBJ1-3 . TRBV7-2 TGTGCCAGCAGCTTAACGCAGTTGGACACCATATATTTT CASSLTQLDTIYF
. TRBJ1-1 many TRBV6-1 TGTGCCAGCAGTGCCCTCGGGACATCGAACACTGAAGCTTTCTTT CASSALGTSNTEAFF
TRBD1 TRBJ1-3 . TRBV7-3 TGTGCCAGCAGCACGGACAGGTTCTCTGGAAACACCGTATATTTT CASSTDRFSGNTVYF
. TRBJ1-4 . TRBV25-1 TGTGCCAGCAGGGGGGATGGAGAAAAACTGTTTTTT CASRGDGEKLFF
. TRBJ2-3 . TRBV29-1 TGCAGCGTTGACGGGTTTAGCACAGATACGCAGTATTTT CSVDGFSTDTQYF
TRBD2 TRBJ2-5 once TRBV5-4 TGTGCCAGCAGCTTGGCCTCGCTAGCGGGGGATAAAGAGACCCAGTACTTC CASSLASLAGDKETQYF
. TRBJ2-1 . TRBV10-3 TGTGCCATCAGTGCCAGTCGGGGGGCGAGCTCCTACAATGAGCAGTTCTTC CAISASRGASSYNEQFF
TRBD1 TRBJ2-7 . TRBV9 TGTGCCAGCAGCAAGAGGGGAGGACAGGGTTACGAGCAGTACTTC CASSKRGGQGYEQYF
TRBD2 TRBJ2-2 . TRBV9 TGTGCCAGCAGCCCACGGGGGGGAACGAACACCGGGGAGCTGTTTTTT CASSPRGGTNTGELFF
. TRBJ1-2 . TRBV2 TGTGCCAGCAGCTGGGAGTCGGGCTTTGACTACACCTTC CASSWESGFDYTF
. TRBJ2-3 many TRBV29-1 TGCAGCGTTGCAGGGATTAATGCAGATACGCAGTATTTT CSVAGINADTQYF
. TRBJ2-7 once TRBV10-1 TGCGCCAGCAGTGAAGGGGGGGAAGGTTACGAGCAGTACTTC CASSEGGEGYEQYF
. TRBJ2-7 . TRBV29-1 TGCAGCGTTGGCGAGACCCTCTACGAGCAGTACTTC CSVGETLYEQYF
. TRBJ2-3 many TRBV12-3/TRBV12-4 TGTGCCAGCAGTTGGGGGAGAAGCACAGATACGCAGTATTTT CASSWGRSTDTQYF
. TRBJ2-2 once TRBV12-3/TRBV12-4 TGTGCTAGTGGTACGAGGCTGGCCGGGGAGCTGTTTTTT CASGTRLAGELFF
TRBD1 TRBJ1-5 few TRBV20-1 TGCAGTGCCCCGACAGGGGCGGACAATCAGCCCCAGCATTTT CSAPTGADNQPQHF
. TRBJ2-1 many TRBV11-2 TGTGCCAGCAGCGCCACTCACAATGAGCAGTTCTTC CASSATHNEQFF
TRBD1 TRBJ2-7 . TRBV6-2/TRBV6-3 TGTGCCAGCAGCCCCGGGACAGGGGGCGACGAGCAGTACTTC CASSPGTGGDEQYF
. TRBJ1-1 many TRBV19 TGTGCCAGTAGCCCCGGACAGCGGACTTTCTTT CASSPGQRTFF
. TRBJ2-7 . TRBV20-1 TGCAGTGCTAGAGAGTTTGGGACCCCCTACGAGCAGTACTTC CSAREFGTPYEQYF
. TRBJ1-5 once TRBV9 TGTGCCAGCAGGGCAAGACTCCATAGCAATCAGCCCCAGCATTTT CASRARLHSNQPQHF
. TRBJ2-6 . TRBV5-1 TGCGCCAGCAGCTTGACCGGAGGGGCCAACGTCCTGACTTTC CASSLTGGANVLTF
. TRBJ2-2 few TRBV2 TGTGCCAGCTCCTCCCTTATCAACACCGGGGAGCTGTTTTTT CASSSLINTGELFF
. TRBJ1-2 . TRBV20-1 TGCAGTGCTTTTCGACAGGTCTATGGCTACACCTTC CSAFRQVYGYTF
TRBD2 TRBJ2-7 . TRBV14 TGTGCCAGCAGCCTCGGCGCGGGGGTCACCTACGAGCAGTACTTC CASSLGAGVTYEQYF
TRBD1 TRBJ2-5 . TRBV5-1 TGCGCCAGCAGCCGACTCGGGACAGCCCAAGAGACCCAGTACTTC CASSRLGTAQETQYF
TRBD1 TRBJ1-1 . TRBV29-1 TGCAGCGTTCTACGGGACAGGACCCTTGGTATGAGAACTGAAGCTTTCTTT CSVLRDRTLGMRTEAFF
TRBD1 TRBJ2-3 many TRBV5-1 TGCGCCAGCAGCCGCGACAGGGGGGACACCACAGATACGCAGTATTTT CASSRDRGDTTDTQYF
TRBD1 TRBJ2-1 . TRBV2 TGTGCCAGCAGTCAACAGGGGATCGGGGCGTACAATGAGCAGTTCTTC CASSQQGIGAYNEQFF
. TRBJ2-1 . TRBV7-2 TGTGCCAGCAGCCCCGAGGCCTTCAACAATGAGCAGTTCTTC CASSPEAFNNEQFF
TRBD1 TRBJ2-7 once TRBV20-1 TGCAGTGCGTTACAGGGGGCGAGGGACGAGCAGTACTTC CSALQGARDEQYF
TRBD1 TRBJ2-7 many TRBV5-1 TGCGCCAGCAGCTTGGCGACAGGGGGCTACGAGCAGTACTTC CASSLATGGYEQYF
. TRBJ2-3 . TRBV5-4 TGTGCCAGCAGCTTGGGTTCCAGCGCGGATACGCAGTATTTT CASSLGSSADTQYF
. TRBJ1-4 . TRBV2 TGTGCCAGCAGTTACACCTCAACTAATGAAAAACTGTTTTTT CASSYTSTNEKLFF
. TRBJ2-7 . TRBV11-3 TGTGCCAGCAGCTTAAGGGATGCAGCTTACGAGCAGTACTTC CASSLRDAAYEQYF
TRBD2 TRBJ2-7 . TRBV20-1 TGCAGTGCTAAGCGGGAGGGGAGGCACGAGCAGTACTTC CSAKREGRHEQYF
. TRBJ2-1 once TRBV7-9 TGTGCCAGCAGCCCCGGTGGAGGGGCCGGGTATGAGCAGTTCTTC CASSPGGGAGYEQFF
TRBD1 TRBJ2-2 . TRBV19 TGTGCCAGTAGCCAGACAGGGGCCGGGGAGCTGTTTTTT CASSQTGAGELFF
TRBD1 TRBJ2-2 . TRBV19 TGTGCCAGTAGTAGGGACAGGGAAAACACCGGGGAGCTGTTTTTT CASSRDRENTGELFF
. TRBJ1-5 many TRBV29-1 TGCAGCGTTGTAGTCGGAGGGCTTGATCAGCCCCAGCATTTT CSVVVGGLDQPQHF